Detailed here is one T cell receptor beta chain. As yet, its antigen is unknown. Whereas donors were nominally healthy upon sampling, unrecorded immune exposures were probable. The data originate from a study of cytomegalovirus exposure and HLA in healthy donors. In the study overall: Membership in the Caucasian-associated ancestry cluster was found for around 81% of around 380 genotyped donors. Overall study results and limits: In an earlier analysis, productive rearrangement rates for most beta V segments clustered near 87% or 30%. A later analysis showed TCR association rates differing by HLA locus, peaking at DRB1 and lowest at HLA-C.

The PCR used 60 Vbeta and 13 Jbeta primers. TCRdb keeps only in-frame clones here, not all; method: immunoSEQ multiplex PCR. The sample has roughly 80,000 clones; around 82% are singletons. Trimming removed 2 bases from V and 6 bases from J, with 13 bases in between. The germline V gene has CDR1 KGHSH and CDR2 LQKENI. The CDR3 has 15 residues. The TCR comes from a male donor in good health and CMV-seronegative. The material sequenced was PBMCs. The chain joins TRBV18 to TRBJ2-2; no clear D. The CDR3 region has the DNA TGTGCCAGCTCACCAAGCTGGGCTGCCGCCGGGGAGCTGTTTTTT. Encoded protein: CASSPSWAAAGELFF.